This T cell receptor beta chain was retrieved from a study of response to subunit inactivated influenza vaccine listed by TCRdb under 2018. Notes on the research overall: Deep quantitative profiling of the T cell receptor repertoire was used in the study to follow responses to a trivalent subunit inactivated influenza vaccine.

General findings and caveats noted by the study authors: The authors proposed that each seasonal influenza vaccination may bring in only a limited number of new T cells.

The germline V gene yields SNHLY for CDR1 and FYNNEI for CDR2. The CDR3 numbers 14 residues from cysteine through phenylalanine. This entry keeps only the CDR3 DNA: 42 bases, framed from base 1. V sheds 6 bases and J sheds 1 base, leaving 12 bases between their ends. This clonotype was counted at least ten times. Its binding antigen is unknown. Base qualities are not recorded, but no much larger clone differs from it by a single base. Library construction relied on RT-PCR. For sequencing, an Illumina HiSeq 2500 was employed. TCRdb took the public reads, trimmed them with fastp at Q25, ran MiXCR for clone calling and kept in-frame beta chains. One record per CDR3 amino acid sequence lists the most common genes and DNA. The sample data list hundreds of thousands of distinct CDR3 sequences, and about 15% of these were observed just once. Approximately 3% of the sample is held by the ten biggest clonotypes.

The TCR comes from a man between 50 and 70 years old who received an inactivated influenza vaccine. Donor details come from another sample of the same person, matched by shared clones. The rearranged segments are TRBV2 and TRBJ2-5; the D gene assignment is ambiguous. The sequencing used CD4+ T cells sorted from PBMCs, collected roughly 24 months after vaccination. CDR3 protein: CASRNDLGQETQYF. The DNA sequence reads TGTGCCAGCAGGAACGACTTGGGCCAAGAGACCCAGTACTTC.